This TCR beta chain was identified in a study of blood T cell repertoires in COVID-19. For the study at large: From T cells, B-cell-depleted T cells, or PBMCs came the material, which was cDNA or gDNA.

Original processing methods: Quantification of nucleated cells was approximated via reference gene primer amplification. Sequenced by immunoSEQ multiplex PCR; TCRdb stores in-frame clones only, minus some. V, J and clone size were drawn from that table, and D and trimming were deduced from the DNA. The repertoire holds roughly 380,000 clones, with roughly 87% as singletons. Germline V gene data show CDR1 as SEHNR and CDR2 as FQNEAQ (reference sequence). Trimming pared 5 bases from V and 4 bases from J, leaving 14 bases between. The CDR3 has 15 residues. This chain connects TRBV7-9 to TRBJ2-2; the D gene is possibly TRBD2 (6 bases). The clonotype comes from a woman in her twenties or thirties who had recovered from COVID-19. Material: PBMCs or T cells enriched from blood (not recorded which). The CDR3 DNA follows: TGTGCCAGCAGCCGTCGGAGGGTGGGCACCGGGGAGCTGTTTTTT. It yields the protein CASSRRRVGTGELFF.